This TCR beta chain was documented in a study of graft-versus-host responses after intestinal transplantation. Study information: Anti-thymocyte globulin was used for induction in all recipients, who then took tacrolimus and steroids for roughly three years. Study conclusions and caveats: Early post-transplant HvG declines showed an association with peak circulating GvH clone levels.

The culture paired about 200,000 irradiated violet-dye-labeled stimulators with about 200,000 CFSE-labeled responders. Measured with immunoSEQ multiplex PCR; TCRdb has only the in-frame clones, and not every one. The data hold approximately 18,000 clones, with roughly 36% observed a single time. The CDR3 extends over 14 amino acids. CDR1 is SGHTA and CDR2 is FQGNSA in the germline V gene. Trimming left V 5 bases short and J 7 bases short, with 16 bases between. The receptor's source is a human patient who was an organ donor for intestinal transplantation. Sequencing was performed on alloreactive CD4+ T cells from a mixed lymphocyte reaction culture, taken before transplantation. Subset described: CFSE-low proliferating T cells sorted from approximately six-day pre-transplant mixed lymphocyte reaction (GvH or HvG direction). The chain carries TRBV7-2 and TRBJ2-3; the D is unclear. The CDR3 DNA sequence: TGTGCCAGCAGCGCTCAAGCCGCTCAGTATACGCAGTATTTT. This translates into CASSAQAAQYTQYF.